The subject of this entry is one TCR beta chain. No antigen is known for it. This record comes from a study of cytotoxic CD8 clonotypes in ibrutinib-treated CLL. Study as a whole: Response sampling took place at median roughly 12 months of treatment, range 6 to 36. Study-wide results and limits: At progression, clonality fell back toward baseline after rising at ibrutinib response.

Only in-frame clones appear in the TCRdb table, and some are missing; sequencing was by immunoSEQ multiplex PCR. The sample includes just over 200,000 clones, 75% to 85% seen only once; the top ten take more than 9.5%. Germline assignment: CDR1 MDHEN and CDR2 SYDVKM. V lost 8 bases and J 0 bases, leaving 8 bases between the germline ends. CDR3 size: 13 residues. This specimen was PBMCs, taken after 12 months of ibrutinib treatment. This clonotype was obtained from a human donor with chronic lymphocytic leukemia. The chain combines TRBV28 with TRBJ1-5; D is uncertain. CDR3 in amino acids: CASGSHSNQPQHF. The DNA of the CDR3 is TGTGCCAGCGGGTCACATAGCAATCAGCCCCAGCATTTT.